The present T cell receptor beta chain was sequenced within a study of T cell responses to AZD1222 COVID-19 vaccine. This clone was seen only once. The antigen remains undetermined. The repertoire was sequenced with immunoSEQ multiplex PCR; TCRdb's copy has only in-frame clones and lacks some. This table holds around 85,000 clones, 75% to 90% found once. With 8 bases clipped from V and 4 bases from J, the junction kept 16 bases outside the gene matches. CDR3 size: 16 residues. The germline V gene encodes CDR1 MNHNY and CDR2 SVGAGI (reference sequence). Study findings and constraints: Unmutated variant regions reportedly attract nearly half of all spike-specific TCRs. Repertoires were obtained solely post-peak T cell response.

Source: peripheral blood, taken 28 days after the second AZD1222 dose. The clonotype was recovered from an adult who received the AZD1222 COVID-19 vaccine. The rearrangement links TRBV6-6 to TRBJ1-2; 7 nucleotides align to TRBD1. As DNA, the CDR3 is TGTGCCAGCCTCAGGGGGATAACAGGGGCGGCCTATGGCTACACCTTC. Translating gives CASLRGITGAAYGYTF.